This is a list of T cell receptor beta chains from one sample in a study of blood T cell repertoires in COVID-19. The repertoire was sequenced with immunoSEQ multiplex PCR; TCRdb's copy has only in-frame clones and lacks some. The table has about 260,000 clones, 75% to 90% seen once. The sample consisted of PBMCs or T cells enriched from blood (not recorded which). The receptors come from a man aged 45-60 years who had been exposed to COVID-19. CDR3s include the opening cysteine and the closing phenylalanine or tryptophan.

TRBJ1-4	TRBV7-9	CASSLGDRGLEKLFF
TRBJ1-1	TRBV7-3	CASSLMPENTEAFF
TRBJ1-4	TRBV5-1	CASSLARQGFINEKLFF
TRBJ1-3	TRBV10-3	CAIRAGQGFGNTIYF
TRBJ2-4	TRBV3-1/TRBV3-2	CASSQLIGVKAGANIQYF
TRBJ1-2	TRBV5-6	CASSSWTDYGYTF
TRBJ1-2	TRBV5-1	CASGDRDSLANYGYTF
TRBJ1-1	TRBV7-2	CASSFNLEWNTEAFF
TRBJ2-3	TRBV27	CASSLLAGNTDTQYF
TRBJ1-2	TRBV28	CASRWSRGRVYGYTF
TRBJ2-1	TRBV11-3	CATGLSYNEQFF
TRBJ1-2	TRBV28	CAIVNREGYTF
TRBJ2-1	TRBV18	CASSVAGSSYNEQFF
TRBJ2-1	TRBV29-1	CSVERDGGEQFF
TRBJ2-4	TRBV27	CASSRLPQTGGSPIQYF
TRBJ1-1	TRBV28	CASSFEGGSETEAFF
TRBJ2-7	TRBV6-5	CASSLSITYEQYF
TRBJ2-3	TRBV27	CASSSDIERGRGTDTQYF
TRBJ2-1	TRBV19	CASSWGDLSYNEQFF
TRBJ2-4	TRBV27	CASSSGLAKNIQYF
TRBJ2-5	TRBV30	CAWSTTGSGETQYF
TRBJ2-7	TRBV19	CASTTSGGAVEQYF
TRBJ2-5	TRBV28	CASSLRSGGYGGTQYF
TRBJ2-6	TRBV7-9	CASSTDRTGANVLTF
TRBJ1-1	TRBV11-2	CASSLTGSAATEAFF
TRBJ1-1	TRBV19	CASRTFGEMNTEAFF
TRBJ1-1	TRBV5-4	CASARGQAGTEAFF
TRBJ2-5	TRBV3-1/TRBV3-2	CASSQDSRTQYF